This T cell receptor beta chain came from a study of cytomegalovirus exposure and HLA in healthy donors. Profiled with immunoSEQ multiplex PCR; TCRdb holds only in-frame clones, not every one. Among around 150,000 clones listed, around 85% were seen once. Sequences were obtained from PBMCs. The clonotype comes from a man aged 25 to 40 in good health and CMV-seropositive.

The CDR3 nucleotides read TGTGCCAGGCTAAACAGGGACATGAACACTGAAGCTTTCTTT. Its translation is CARLNRDMNTEAFF. The chain joins TRBV6-1 to TRBJ1-1; possible D gene TRBD1, 6 bases. The CDR3 sequence is 14 residues long. With 9 bases removed from V and 0 bases from J, the gap between germline ends came to 14 bases. Germline CDR1 MNHNS, CDR2 SASEGT.